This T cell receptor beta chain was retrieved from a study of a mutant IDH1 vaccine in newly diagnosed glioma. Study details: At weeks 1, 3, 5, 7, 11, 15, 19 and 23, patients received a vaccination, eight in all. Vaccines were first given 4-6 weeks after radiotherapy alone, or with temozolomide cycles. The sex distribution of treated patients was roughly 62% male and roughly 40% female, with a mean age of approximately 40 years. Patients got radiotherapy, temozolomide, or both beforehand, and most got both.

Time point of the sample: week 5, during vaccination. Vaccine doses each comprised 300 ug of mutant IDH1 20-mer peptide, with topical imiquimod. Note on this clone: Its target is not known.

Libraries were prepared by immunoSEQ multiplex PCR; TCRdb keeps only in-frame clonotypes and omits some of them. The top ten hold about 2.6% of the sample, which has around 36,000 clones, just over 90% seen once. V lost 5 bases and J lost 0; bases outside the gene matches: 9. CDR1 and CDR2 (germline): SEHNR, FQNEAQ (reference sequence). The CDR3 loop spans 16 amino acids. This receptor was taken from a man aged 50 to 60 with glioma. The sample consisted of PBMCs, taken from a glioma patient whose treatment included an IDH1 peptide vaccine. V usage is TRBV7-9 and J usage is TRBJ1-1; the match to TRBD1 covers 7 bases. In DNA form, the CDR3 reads TGTGCCAGCAGCGCGCCCGCCGGGACAGTGAACACTGAAGCTTTCTTT. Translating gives CASSAPAGTVNTEAFF.